The clone carrying this TCR beta chain was found a few times. The ends were cut back, 6 bases at V and 6 bases at J, with 17 bases in the middle. This CDR3 contains 14 residues. In TCRdb, the RACE reads were re-called with MiXCR into one record per CDR3 protein. The table lists more than 250,000 distinct CDR3 sequences, about 9% of them singletons, with 2% to 3% in the top ten. The data derive from a study of human T cells and chemical hapten exposure. Time point of the sample: pre-sensitization, week 0. Treatment reported: therapeutic diphenylcyclopropenone sensitization with weekly scalp DPC. Source: whole blood, taken in connection with sensitization to the hapten diphenylcyclopropenone (DPC). The chain employs TRBV12-3 or TRBV12-4 and TRBJ2-5, with D perhaps matching TRBD1 (5 bases). This TCR was recovered from a woman in her thirties or forties with alopecia areata. Some clones in this sample may be carry-over from other donors' samples. CDR3 in amino acids: CASSPVGRAQTQYF. The DNA of the CDR3 is TGTGCCAGCAGCCCGGTGGGCAGGGCCCAGACCCAGTACTTC.